Each of the 4 T cell receptor beta chains below was sequenced from the same sample in a study of T cells in severe cutaneous drug reactions. The donors had carbamazepine-induced Stevens-Johnson syndrome or toxic epidermal necrolysis. Bulk and single-cell libraries used iRepertoire multiplex PCR with TCR subtype-specific primers. TCRdb reprocessed the multiplex PCR reads; each CDR3 protein has one entry and no DNA is given. The data include approximately 20,000 distinct CDR3 sequences; the top ten clones carry about 7.8%. Source material: PBMCs. These receptors all come from a human donor with toxic epidermal necrolysis, a severe cutaneous drug reaction.

The J gene is TRBJ1-2, the V gene TRBV5-4; TCRdb's D call, TRBD1, is unchecked because there is no DNA. The CDR3 spans 15 residues. The germline CDR1 and CDR2 sequences are SGHNT and YYREEE (reference sequence). The CDR3 protein is CASSENRGRDYGYTF.

The chain employs TRBV12-3 or TRBV12-4 and TRBJ2-1; TCRdb proposes TRBD1, but this gene call is untestable without DNA. There are 14 residues in the CDR3. This CDR3 reads CASNDFGGINEQFF.

V gene TRBV6-4 combines with J gene TRBJ2-1; the TCRdb D gene call, TRBD2, has no DNA to confirm it. The length of the CDR3 is 17 residues. CDR1 is MRHNA and CDR2 is SNTAGT in the germline V gene. The chain's CDR3 is CASSDTHSGLAFREQFF.

The chain employs TRBV4-2 and TRBJ2-1; lacking DNA, the TRBD1 call made by TCRdb goes unchecked. Germline loops: CDR1 LGHNA, CDR2 YNFKEQ. The CDR3 is 16 amino acids. This CDR3 is CASSPWGAGEGDEQFF.